This is a list of T cell receptor beta chains from one sample in a study of blood T cell repertoires in COVID-19. The assay was immunoSEQ multiplex PCR, and TCRdb's table has in-frame clones only and misses some. This sample has some 150,000 clones, with 80% to 90% found just once. What was sequenced was peripheral blood. The receptors here all came from a woman aged 55-70 years with COVID-19, enrolled during active disease. Each CDR3 is given with its conserved first and last residue. D genes are given only for firm matches. Clone sizes are given selectively: once, few, many, or a class where the clone is expanded.

abundance	d_gene	v_gene	j_gene	CDR3nt	CDR3aa
-	-	TRBV2	TRBJ1-2	TGTGCCAGCAGTGATAGTCTCCTTTATGGCTACACCTTC	CASSDSLLYGYTF
-	-	TRBV2	TRBJ1-2	TGTGCCAGCCTTAAGGACAGTCCTATAACTGGCTACACCTTC	CASLKDSPITGYTF
-	TRBD2	TRBV7-8	TRBJ2-2	TGTGCCAGCACCCACCGGGAGGCCGGGGAGCTGTTTTTT	CASTHREAGELFF
-	TRBD2	TRBV4-1	TRBJ2-2	TGCGCCAGCAGCCAAGAACGGGGGGGCGGCACCGGGGAGCTGTTTTTT	CASSQERGGGTGELFF
-	-	TRBV9	TRBJ1-6	TGTGCCAGCAGCGTAGGGGAGGGTTTACATAATTCACCCCTCCACTTT	CASSVGEGLHNSPLHF
-	-	TRBV6-1	TRBJ1-1	TGTGCCAGCAGTGAAGCGCGTGGGTGGGAGGCTTTCTTT	CASSEARGWEAFF
-	TRBD1	TRBV10-3	TRBJ1-2	TGTGCCATCAGTGAGGCCCTTAGAGGGGGCATTTATGGCTACACCTTC	CAISEALRGGIYGYTF
-	TRBD2	TRBV6-5	TRBJ2-7	TGTGCCAGCAGTCTAACTAGCGGGGCACCCTACGAGCAGTACTTC	CASSLTSGAPYEQYF
-	TRBD1	TRBV5-6	TRBJ1-2	TGTGCCAGCAGGGGAGCCGGGACAGGGGATTATGGCTACACCTTC	CASRGAGTGDYGYTF
-	-	TRBV18	TRBJ2-1	TGTGCCAGCTCACCAAGAAGGGGAGGTTACAATGAGCAGTTCTTC	CASSPRRGGYNEQFF
-	TRBD1	TRBV20-1	TRBJ1-2	TGCAGTGCTAGTGGACAGGGGTTCGGCTATGGCTACACCTTC	CSASGQGFGYGYTF
-	TRBD2	TRBV27	TRBJ2-3	TGTGCCAGCAGTCTGGGACTAGCGGGGGGGACAGATACGCAGTATTTT	CASSLGLAGGTDTQYF
-	-	TRBV6-5	TRBJ1-2	TGTGCCAGCAGCGGGACACGATTTAACTATGGCTACACCTTC	CASSGTRFNYGYTF
-	-	TRBV7-6	TRBJ2-2	TGTGCCAGCAGCCCATACAGGGCCACCGGGGAGCTGTTTTTT	CASSPYRATGELFF
once	TRBD1	TRBV4-1	TRBJ1-1	TGCGCCAGCAGTCGCCCGGACAGGGTGGACACTGAAGCTTTCTTT	CASSRPDRVDTEAFF
-	TRBD1	TRBV10-3	TRBJ1-1	TGTGCCATCAGTGACGATTCGGGACAGGGCCCCACTGAAGCTTTCTTT	CAISDDSGQGPTEAFF
-	TRBD1	TRBV7-9	TRBJ1-2	TGTGCCAGCAGCTTAGGGTCAGGGGGTCGGGATGGCTACACCTTC	CASSLGSGGRDGYTF
-	-	TRBV2	TRBJ1-1	TGTGCCAGCAGGTGGACACTCGGGAACACTGAAGCTTTCTTT	CASRWTLGNTEAFF
-	-	TRBV9	TRBJ1-4	TGTGCCAGCAGCCCTCCAGGAGGACGGAATGAAAAACTGTTTTTT	CASSPPGGRNEKLFF
few	-	TRBV14	TRBJ2-7	TGTGCCAGCAGCCAAGTTGCGACAGGCCAGCAGTACTTC	CASSQVATGQQYF